This TCR beta chain was found in a study of OX40 agonist ivuxolimab in advanced cancers. Regarding the research as a whole: The costimulatory receptor OX40 (CD134) was targeted by ivuxolimab, a fully human IgG2 agonistic monoclonal antibody. Intravenous ivuxolimab was administered to patients every 2 weeks at six dose levels: 0.01, 0.1, 0.3, 1.5, 3 and 10 mg/kg. The paper reports the monotherapy dose-escalation portion (N of about 56 patients) of the phase I ivuxolimab trial. Of the roughly 52 patients in dose escalation, about 19 had hepatocellular carcinoma, some 15 had melanoma, 9 had renal cell carcinoma and 9 had head and neck cancer. Peripheral TCRbeta sequencing was intended to test whether TCR sequence diversity was altered and clonal T-cell expansion was caused by ivuxolimab. Three dose-escalation patients achieved partial responses, one with hepatocellular carcinoma and two with cutaneous melanoma. The dose-escalation cohort was about 86% male with a mean age of approximately 60 years, ranging from about 23 to 85. Patients were allowed to have had prior anti-PD-1, anti-PD-L1 or anti-CTLA-4 therapy, and approximately 41% of the dose-escalation patients had previously received checkpoint inhibitors.

Comment on this clone: Its antigen is currently not known. Qualities for individual bases were not recorded, and no much larger clone is one base off.

What the authors observed across the whole study: Low levels of normalized T-cell clonal expansion were also seen in some patients who did not respond. The antigen specificity of the clonally expanded peripheral T cells was not determined. After ivuxolimab, CD8+ T cells had more expanded clones than CD4+ T cells on average. In partial responders in the 0.1-3.0 mg/kg groups, normalized peripheral clonal expansion was found to be among the lowest, especially among CD8+ T cells. At doses of 0.1 to 3.0 mg/kg, clonal expansion of both CD4+ and CD8+ T cells in blood was seen between baseline and week 6.

The trial excluded patients who had a history of autoimmune disease or were on systemic immunosuppression. Peripheral blood for TCR sequencing was drawn from every dose cohort at baseline, at cycle 4 day 1 and at cycle 7 day 1. The samples were taken from a phase I, first-in-human, multicenter, open-label dose-escalation trial of ivuxolimab. Adults with locally advanced or metastatic melanoma, renal cell, hepatocellular, or head and neck squamous cell carcinoma were enrolled in the trial. CD4+ and CD8+ T cells were sorted separately from peripheral blood before TCR sequencing. For CDR1 and CDR2, the germline V gene lists SGHRS and YFSETQ. Deletion took 2 bases off V and 4 bases off J, with a span of 11 bases between the germline ends. The CDR3 starts with the cysteine, ends with the phenylalanine, and has 14 residues. Kept here is only the CDR3 DNA, which spans 42 bases and is read in frame from base 1.

Genomic DNA was extracted from sorted cells for sequencing of the TCRbeta CDR3 region. TCRbeta CDR3 regions were sequenced using the immunoSEQ Assay. The clones in this table, taken by TCRdb from immuneACCESS, are in-frame only. Not every clone is retained; where verified, under half of the shortfall comes from an unresolved V gene, and the cause of the rest is unknown. The sample data list around 80,000 clones, and roughly four fifths of these were observed just once. The top ten hold less than 6% of the sample. This sequence uses TRBV5-1 and TRBJ2-3, and perhaps TRBD2 as D gene, on 5 matching bases. The sample here was CD4+ or CD8+ T cells sorted from blood, taken in a trial of the OX40 agonist ivuxolimab. The receptor's source is an adult with an advanced solid tumor such as melanoma, head and neck, liver or kidney cancer. CDR3 loop: CASSFSPGADTQYF. The DNA sequence is as follows: TGCGCCAGCAGCTTCTCTCCCGGGGCAGATACGCAGTATTTT.